This T cell receptor (beta chain) was sequenced during a study of early T cells in non-severe SARS-CoV-2 infection. Across the study: Sequencing used unsorted whole-blood bulk RNA, so chains lack pairing.

This clonotype was seen many times. Its antigen is undetermined. General study results and limits: Sequences matched to VDJdb favored anti-spike CD8 responses, while private and CD4 specificities were missed.

Individual cDNA molecules each received unique molecular identifiers attached to them. TCRdb recomputed calls from the 5' RACE reads with MiXCR, one row per CDR3 protein. The repertoire has about 100,000 distinct CDR3 sequences, more than 9.5% of them found once; the top ten carry more than 6.5%. Trimming stripped 5 bases from V and 0 bases from J, with 8 bases between. The CDR3 has 15 residues. Germline assignment: CDR1 MDHEN and CDR2 SYDVKM. This receptor was obtained from an adult who was a healthcare worker with PCR-confirmed SARS-CoV-2 infection or an uninfected control (not recorded which). Material for sequencing was whole blood. The chain recombines TRBV28 with TRBJ2-6; possibly TRBD2 for D (5 bases). The CDR3 here is CASSLAGSGANVLTF. DNA of the CDR3: TGTGCCAGCAGTCTAGCTGGCTCTGGGGCCAACGTCCTGACTTTC. Drawing the rest from reference TRBV28 and TRBJ2-6, the complete variable domain is DVKVTQSSRYLVKRTGEKVFLECVQDMDHENMFWYRQDPGLGLRLIYFSYDVKMKEKGDIPEGYSVSREKKERFSLILESASTNQTSMYLCASSLAGSGANVLTFGAGSRLTVL.